This T cell receptor (beta chain) was recorded in a study of naive and memory T cell subsets. Whole-study findings and limits: TCR transcript changes with activation or differentiation may affect this RNA method.

The CDR3 extends over 16 amino acids. Per germline, CDR1 LGHDT and CDR2 YNNKEL (reference sequence). Losses at the gene ends were 4 bases for V and 5 bases for J; bases not matched to a gene: 7. The SP2 primer and nested alpha and beta constant region primers amplified ligated cDNA in four rounds. TCRdb independently ran MiXCR on the 5' RACE reads; one entry per CDR3 protein. The table has tens of thousands of distinct CDR3 sequences, approximately 6.6% seen once; the top ten hold 9% to 10%. This clonotype was counted a few times. Its specificity is unknown. A UMI-containing oligonucleotide was joined by 3' ligation to the TCR cDNA template. Unsorted total RNA, about 1 to 1000 ng, was DNase treated before reverse transcription.

This TCR was sampled from a male donor in good health. The chain carries TRBV3-1 and TRBJ2-2; 10 bases are shared with TRBD2. CDR3 amino acids: CASSRAGGSGTGELFF. CDR3 DNA sequence: TGTGCCAGCAGCCGAGCGGGAGGGTCTGGAACCGGGGAGCTGTTTTTT.